Below, 6 T cell receptor beta chains from the same sample are listed, as sequenced in a study of response to subunit inactivated influenza vaccine. TCRdb fed the RT-PCR reads into MiXCR, producing one record per CDR3 protein. The sample holds some 850,000 distinct CDR3 sequences, roughly 18% seen once. The sequencing here drew on PBMCs from blood, taken 5 to 6 days after vaccination. These receptors originate from a man aged 45 to 65 who received an inactivated influenza vaccine.

V is TRBV20-1 and J is TRBJ1-5; no firm D call. The V end lost 3 bases, the J end lost 4 bases, and 7 bases lay between the germline ends. The CDR3 is 12 residues long. CDR1 is DFQATT and CDR2 is SNEGSKA in the germline V gene (reference sequence). CDR3: CSASGQNQPQHF. Here the CDR3 DNA reads TGCAGTGCTAGTGGGCAGAATCAGCCCCAGCATTTT.

The gene calls are TRBV4-2 and TRBJ2-4; tentatively, D is TRBD2 (6 bases). The V gene lost 0 bases and the J gene lost 7 bases, with 16 bases spanning the gap. Per germline, CDR1 LGHNA and CDR2 YNFKEQ. CDR3 length: 16 residues. CDR3 residues: CASSQDSGRGSNIQYF. CDR3 sequence (DNA): TGTGCCAGCAGCCAAGATTCTGGGCGGGGTAGTAACATTCAGTACTTC.

This clonotype has more than one count but fewer than ten. This sequence joins TRBV20-1 and TRBJ2-3, with 7 bases that match TRBD1. This CDR3 has 14 amino acids. CDR1 DFQATT and CDR2 SNEGSKA come from the germline V gene (reference sequence). V lost 4 bases to trimming and J lost 4 bases; unmatched junction nucleotides: 8. The CDR3 sequence is CSAIPTGSADTQYF. The CDR3 DNA follows: TGCAGTGCTATTCCGACAGGGAGCGCAGATACGCAGTATTTT.

The V and J genes are TRBV29-1 and TRBJ2-1; 9 positions agree with TRBD2. This CDR3 has 12 amino acids. Per the germline V gene, CDR1 is SQVTM and CDR2 is ANQGSEA. J gave up 7 bases and V 4 bases, and 2 bases lay outside the gene matches. This CDR3 reads CSVASGVNEQFF. The CDR3 DNA reads TGCAGCGTTGCTAGCGGGGTTAATGAGCAGTTCTTC.

V is TRBV20-1 and J is TRBJ1-4, with a weak D call TRBD1 (6 bases). V lost 2 bases and J 7 bases, leaving 11 bases between the germline ends. This CDR3 has 13 residues. Germline CDR1 and CDR2: DFQATT and SNEGSKA (reference sequence). CDR3 protein: CSARRGVIEKLFF. CDR3 bases: TGCAGTGCTAGAAGGGGGGTTATTGAAAAACTGTTTTTT.

This sequence joins TRBV10-3 and TRBJ2-7, with D tentatively TRBD2 (5 bases). V gave up 2 bases and J gave up 2 bases, with 10 bases separating them. Germline CDR1 ENHRY, CDR2 SYGVKD. The CDR3 spans 14 residues. CDR3 residues: CAISEEGLAYEQYF. The CDR3 DNA is TGTGCCATCAGTGAGGAGGGTTTGGCCTACGAGCAGTACTTC.